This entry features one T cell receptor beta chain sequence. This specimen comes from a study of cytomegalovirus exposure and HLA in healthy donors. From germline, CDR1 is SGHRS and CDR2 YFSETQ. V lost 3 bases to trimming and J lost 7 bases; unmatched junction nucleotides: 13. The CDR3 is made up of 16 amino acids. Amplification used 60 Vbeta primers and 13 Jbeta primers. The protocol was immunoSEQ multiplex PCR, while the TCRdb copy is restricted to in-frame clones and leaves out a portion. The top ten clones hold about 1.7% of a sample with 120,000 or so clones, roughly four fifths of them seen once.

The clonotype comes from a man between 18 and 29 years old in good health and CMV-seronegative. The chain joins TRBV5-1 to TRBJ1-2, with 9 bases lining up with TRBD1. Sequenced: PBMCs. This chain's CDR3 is CASSSKGGQGTSGYTF. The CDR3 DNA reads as TGCGCCAGCAGCTCGAAAGGGGGACAGGGCACTAGTGGCTACACCTTC.